These 25 T cell receptor beta chains originate from one sample sequenced in a study of blood T cell repertoires in COVID-19. This table comes from immunoSEQ multiplex PCR, and its TCRdb copy is limited to in-frame clones, with some not included. The profile shows 250,000 or so clones, just under 85% of them singletons. The sample consisted of peripheral blood. The receptor set was obtained from a man at least 80 years old with acute or convalescent COVID-19.

The rearrangement joins TRBV28 to TRBJ2-7; D may be TRBD2 (6 bases). This CDR3 spans 16 amino acids. Per germline, CDR1 MDHEN and CDR2 SYDVKM. Trimming took off 3 bases at V and 3 bases at J, with 18 bases between the two ends. Here the CDR3 DNA reads TGTGCCAGCAGTTTTCCTGTCCGGGGGAGCCGCTACGAGCAGTACTTC. Its protein is CASSFPVRGSRYEQYF.

This clone was detected only a few times. CDR3: CASSLVYRGQNTEAFF. Written as DNA, the CDR3 is TGCGCCAGCAGCTTGGTTTACAGGGGGCAGAACACTGAAGCTTTCTTT. The V gene is TRBV5-1, the J gene TRBJ1-1; TRBD1 agrees at 9 bases. The V and J ends lost 0 bases and 1 base, in that order; junction bases with no gene match: 4. Germline V gives CDR1 SGHRS, CDR2 YFSETQ. The CDR3 has 16 residues.

V and J are TRBV28 and TRBJ2-5, with 13 bases matching TRBD2. Germline V CDR1 and CDR2: MDHEN, SYDVKM. The CDR3 contains 17 residues. V gave up 7 bases and J gave up 3 bases; unmatched junction bases: 11. In DNA, the CDR3 is TGTGCCAGCATCTCTCTCGGACTAGCGGGAGAGAAAGAGACCCAGTACTTC. It translates to CASISLGLAGEKETQYF.

The genes are TRBV5-6 and TRBJ2-2; possible D gene TRBD2, 6 bases. The V and J ends lost 0 bases and 6 bases respectively, with 15 bases between them. The CDR3 contains 16 residues. The germline V gene encodes CDR1 SGHDT and CDR2 YYEEEE. Here the CDR3 DNA reads TGTGCCAGCAGCTTGGGCGGGACCCTGTCCGCCGGGGAGCTGTTTTTT. This translates into CASSLGGTLSAGELFF.

The chain recombines TRBV30 with TRBJ2-7; possibly TRBD1 for D (6 bases). V was clipped by 0 bases and J by 4 bases, with 13 bases between them. Germline values: CDR1 GTSNPN, CDR2 SVGIG (reference sequence). This CDR3 is 14 amino acids long. The CDR3 region is CAWSVDRTRYEQYF. For the CDR3, the DNA is TGTGCCTGGAGTGTAGACAGGACCAGATACGAGCAGTACTTC. Complete variable domain (other parts from reference TRBV30 and TRBJ2-7): SQTIHQWPATLVQPVGSPLSLECTVEGTSNPNLYWYRQAAGRGLQLLFYSVGIGQISSEVPQNLSASRPQDRQFILSSKKLLLSDSGFYLCAWSVDRTRYEQYFGPGTRLTVT.

This clone was detected only once. The chain has TRBV3-1 (or the pseudogene TRBV3-2) and TRBJ1-1; 7 nucleotides align to TRBD1. Looked up from germline, CDR1 is LGHDT and CDR2 is YNNKEL (reference sequence). CDR3 length: 17 residues. Trimming at V came to 3 bases and at J to 1 base, leaving 11 bases not matched to a gene. For the CDR3, the DNA is TGTGCCAGCAGCCATACAATTCCGGGACAGCAGAACACTGAAGCTTTCTTT. Its protein is CASSHTIPGQQNTEAFF.

The J gene is TRBJ2-7, the V gene TRBV5-8; weak D call: TRBD1 (6 bases). Germline V lookup: CDR1 SGHTS, CDR2 YDEGEE. This CDR3 spans 17 amino acids. V was cut by 2 bases and J by 0 bases, with 18 bases left in between. The CDR3 loop reads CASSFTPSGTYSYEQYF. The CDR3 region has the DNA TGTGCCAGCAGCTTTACACCGTCCGGGACATACTCCTACGAGCAGTACTTC.

Points on this clone: Just one base apart from a much larger clone, this may be a read error. V is TRBV5-5 and J is TRBJ2-7, with no clear D. Between the trimmed V and J ends, which lost 0 bases and 5 bases, there was a span of 3 bases. The germline gives CDR1 SGHKS, CDR2 YYEKEE (reference sequence). The CDR3 sequence is 11 residues long. CDR3 sequence reads: CASSLADEQYF. The DNA of the CDR3 is TGTGCCAGCAGCTTGGCCGACGAGCAGTACTTC.

V usage is TRBV6-5 and J usage is TRBJ1-5, with no clear D. V gave up 0 bases and J gave up 4 bases, with 10 bases separating them. CDR3 size: 15 residues. Germline CDR1 and CDR2: MNHEY and SVGAGI. The CDR3 region has the DNA TGTGCCAGCAGTTACTCGCGGTCGAGGAATCAGCCCCAGCATTTT. Its translation is CASSYSRSRNQPQHF.

V gene TRBV6-1 combines with J gene TRBJ1-1; D gene uncertain. The germline V gene encodes CDR1 MNHNS and CDR2 SASEGT. The CDR3 runs 11 residues. V gave up 5 bases and J gave up 8 bases, with 9 bases separating them. The DNA of the CDR3 is TGTGCCAGCAGTCAGTCTCCCGAAGCTTTCTTT. It encodes CASSQSPEAFF.

V is TRBV27 and J is TRBJ1-6, with 8 bases fitting TRBD1. This CDR3 is 16 amino acids long. Germline V CDR1 and CDR2: MNHEY, SMNVEV (reference sequence). V lost 1 base to trimming and J lost 5 bases; unmatched junction nucleotides: 4. The CDR3 DNA reads TGTGCCAGCAGTTTATACCCAGGGGGCAATAATTCACCCCTCCACTTT. It codes for CASSLYPGGNNSPLHF.

The CDR3 is CAWSVKEANDYGYTF. The CDR3 region has the DNA TGTGCCTGGAGTGTCAAAGAGGCGAACGACTATGGCTACACCTTC. The chain has TRBV30 and TRBJ1-2; D gene uncertain. Trimming took off 0 bases at V and 3 bases at J, with 14 bases between the two ends. The CDR3 totals 15 residues. The germline gives CDR1 GTSNPN, CDR2 SVGIG (reference sequence).

This clone was detected a few times. This chain joins TRBV6-4 and TRBJ2-1, with 10 bases identical to TRBD2. The J segment lost 6 bases and the V segment lost 6 bases, leaving 8 bases of the junction unmatched. The length of the CDR3 is 15 residues. Looked up from germline, CDR1 is MRHNA and CDR2 is SNTAGT. CDR3: CASSPRAGGINEQFF. CDR3 nucleotides: TGTGCCAGCAGCCCCAGAGCGGGGGGGATCAATGAGCAGTTCTTC.

The V gene is TRBV5-4, the J gene TRBJ1-4; D uncertain. The germline V and J ends were trimmed by 0 bases and 6 bases, with 15 bases remaining between them. The CDR3 loop spans 16 amino acids. Germline V gene sequence: CDR1 SGHNT, CDR2 YYREEE (reference sequence). The chain's CDR3 is CASSLGSGGSDEKLFF. CDR3 sequence (DNA): TGTGCCAGCAGCTTGGGGTCGGGAGGTAGCGATGAAAAACTGTTTTTT.

This chain joins TRBV19 and TRBJ1-2; 8 nucleotides align to TRBD1. This CDR3 has 14 residues. CDR1 and CDR2 (germline): LNHDA, SQIVND (reference sequence). The V gene end was trimmed by 3 bases and the J gene end by 9 bases; junction bases not matched to a gene: 9. As DNA, the CDR3 is TGTGCCAGTAGTATCCGAGGACAGGGAGGACGCTACACCTTC. Its translation is CASSIRGQGGRYTF.

The chain employs TRBV9 and TRBJ1-1; D possibly corresponds to TRBD1 (6 bases). Germline loops: CDR1 SGDLS, CDR2 YYNGEE. V lost 4 bases and J 2 bases, leaving 18 bases between the germline ends. The CDR3 spans 16 residues. CDR3 sequence: CASSSWERGTNTEAFF. The CDR3, as DNA: TGTGCCAGCAGCAGTTGGGAAAGGGGGACCAACACTGAAGCTTTCTTT.

The chain recombines TRBV5-6 with TRBJ1-5; tentative D call: TRBD1 (5 bases). Trimming shortened V by 4 bases and J by 2 bases, and 10 bases separated the two germline ends. CDR3 length: 14 residues. In germline, CDR1 is SGHDT, CDR2 YYEEEE. For the CDR3, the DNA is TGTGCCAGCAGCGGGGGGTTGGGCAATCAGCCCCAGCATTTT. This gives the protein CASSGGLGNQPQHF.

The rearrangement links TRBV5-4 to TRBJ1-1, with 7 bases matching TRBD1. Germline V lookup: CDR1 SGHNT, CDR2 YYREEE (reference sequence). With V trimmed by 4 bases and J by 4 bases, 10 bases remained unmatched. The CDR3 runs 15 residues. DNA of the CDR3: TGTGCCAGCAGCCCGGGCTCAGGGGGAGGCACTGAAGCTTTCTTT. It yields the protein CASSPGSGGGTEAFF.

The chain joins TRBV6-5 to TRBJ2-2; D might be TRBD1 (6 bases). The V end was cut by 4 bases, the J end by 5 bases, with 8 bases between. There are 13 residues in the CDR3. Germline V gene sequence: CDR1 MNHEY, CDR2 SVGAGI. Written as DNA, the CDR3 is TGTGCCAGCAGTTTCGGACAGACCGGGGAGCTGTTTTTT. This codes for CASSFGQTGELFF.

In DNA form, the CDR3 reads TGCGCCAGCAGCCACCTAGCTAATGAAAAACTGTTTTTT. This sequence encodes CASSHLANEKLFF. The J gene is TRBJ1-4, the V gene TRBV5-1; D is unresolved. This CDR3 is 13 amino acids long. Germline-derived CDR1 and CDR2 are SGHRS and YFSETQ. V was trimmed by 4 bases and J by 3 bases, leaving 7 bases between them.

This chain uses TRBV15 with TRBJ1-2; 7 nucleotides agree with TRBD1. The CDR3 runs to 14 residues. The V gene's germline CDR1 is LNHNV and CDR2 YYDKDF (reference sequence). V trimming: 2 bases; J trimming: 8 bases; junction bases outside the gene matches: 8. The CDR3 region is CATSRRQGYNGYTF. DNA for the CDR3: TGTGCCACCAGCAGACGACAGGGTTATAACGGCTACACCTTC.

The chain couples TRBV7-6 to TRBJ2-3; 11 nucleotides agree with TRBD1. The CDR3 length is 17 residues. Germline CDR1 and CDR2: SGHVS and FNYEAQ. The J segment lost 4 bases and the V segment lost 4 bases, leaving 10 bases of the junction unmatched. CDR3 residues: CASSYPLGTGGSDTQYF. CDR3 DNA: TGTGCCAGCAGCTACCCTCTGGGGACAGGGGGGTCAGATACGCAGTATTTT.

The chain links TRBV19 to TRBJ2-1, with TRBD2 matching over 16 bases. From germline, CDR1 is LNHDA and CDR2 SQIVND (reference sequence). This CDR3 comprises 18 residues. Losses at the gene ends were 1 base for V and 2 bases for J; bases not matched to a gene: 2. Here the CDR3 DNA reads TGTGCCAGTAGTATAGTTGGGACTAGCGGGAGGGCCTACAATGAGCAGTTCTTC. Its translation is CASSIVGTSGRAYNEQFF.

The chain carries TRBV7-8 and TRBJ2-7; D remains ambiguous. With 2 bases removed from V and 2 bases from J, the gap between germline ends came to 19 bases. Germline V gene data show CDR1 as SGHVS and CDR2 as FQNEAQ. The CDR3 has 17 amino acids. This CDR3 is CASSLSQRVAATYEQYF. The DNA of the CDR3 is TGTGCCAGCAGCTTATCACAACGGGTAGCTGCAACCTACGAGCAGTACTTC.

CDR3 in DNA: TGTGCCACTAATCAAGGGACAGGGAAGGGTAATCAGCCCCAGCATTTT. Translating it yields CATNQGTGKGNQPQHF. V is TRBV15 and J is TRBJ1-5, with 9 bases lining up with TRBD1. The CDR3 sequence is 16 residues long. Germline lookup yields CDR1 LNHNV and CDR2 YYDKDF (reference sequence). V was clipped by 9 bases and J by 4 bases; unmatched bases: 13.